This passage covers 4 T cell receptor beta chains from one sample sequenced in a study of T cells in localized non-small cell lung cancer (dated by TCRdb to between 2020 and 2021). Libraries were constructed by the immunoSEQ multiplex PCR assay. The table comes from immuneACCESS by way of TCRdb, which keeps in-frame sequences with V and J called. Part of the clones is missing from these tables; in studies checked, under half for an unresolved V gene and the rest for unknown reasons. Here the sample has about 2,200 clones; roughly 30% occur a single time. The ten largest clones take up 25% to 30% of the sample. The sequencing here drew on normal lung tissue next to the tumor, taken before any cancer treatment. These receptors all come from a man aged 40 to 70 with stage I lung adenocarcinoma.

The J gene is TRBJ1-2, the V gene TRBV19; perhaps TRBD1 as D (6 bases). Trimming took 5 bases from V and 3 from J, leaving 22 bases between them. The CDR3 spans 17 residues. Germline loops: CDR1 LNHDA, CDR2 SQIVND (reference sequence). CDR3 sequence (DNA): TGTGCCAGTAGTGGCGGGACATCCGCACAGAACTACTATGGCTACACCTTC. Its protein is CASSGGTSAQNYYGYTF.

In this sample, this clone turned up a few times. V gene TRBV6-8 combines with J gene TRBJ1-1; tentative D call: TRBD1 (5 bases). V lost 6 bases to trimming and J lost 3 bases, with 11 bases between them. The CDR3 is made up of 13 amino acids. Germline V lookup: CDR1 MNHGY, CDR2 SAAAGT. In DNA form, the CDR3 reads TGTGCCAGCAGGGAACAGGAACACACTGAAGCTTTCTTT. Protein product: CASREQEHTEAFF.

This chain joins TRBV12-5 and TRBJ2-1, with 10 bases lining up with TRBD1. The germline V gene has CDR1 LGHNT and CDR2 FRNRAP. The CDR3 extends over 13 amino acids. V lost 6 bases, J lost 8 bases, and 4 bases stayed unmatched. CDR3 region: CASGTDRGHEQFF. The CDR3 DNA follows: TGTGCTAGTGGAACTGACAGGGGGCATGAGCAGTTCTTC.

This clone is labeled large. This chain joins TRBV11-3 and TRBJ2-7; D call uncertain. The CDR3 totals 16 residues. V was pared by 3 bases and J by 0 bases, with 15 bases between. The germline CDR1 and CDR2 sequences are SGHNT and YENEEA. CDR3 residues: CASSFNGVWSSYEQYF. Written as DNA, the CDR3 is TGTGCCAGCAGCTTCAATGGGGTTTGGAGCTCCTACGAGCAGTACTTC.